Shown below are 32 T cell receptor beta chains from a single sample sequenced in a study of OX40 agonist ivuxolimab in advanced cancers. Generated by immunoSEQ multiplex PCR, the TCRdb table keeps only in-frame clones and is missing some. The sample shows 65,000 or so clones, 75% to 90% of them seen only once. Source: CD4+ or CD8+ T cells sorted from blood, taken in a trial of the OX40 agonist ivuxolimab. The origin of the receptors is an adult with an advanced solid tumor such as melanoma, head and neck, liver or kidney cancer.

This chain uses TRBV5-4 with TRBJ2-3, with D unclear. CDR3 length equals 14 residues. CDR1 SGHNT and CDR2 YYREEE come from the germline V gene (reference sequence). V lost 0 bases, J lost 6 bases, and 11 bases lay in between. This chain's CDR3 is CASSLEVRSDTQYF. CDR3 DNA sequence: TGTGCCAGCAGCTTGGAAGTCCGAAGCGATACGCAGTATTTT.

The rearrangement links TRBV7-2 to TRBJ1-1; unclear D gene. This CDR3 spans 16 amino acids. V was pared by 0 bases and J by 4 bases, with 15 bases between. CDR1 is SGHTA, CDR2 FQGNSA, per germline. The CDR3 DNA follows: TGTGCCAGCAGCTTAGCGCTGGGCCGGACGGTCACTGAAGCTTTCTTT. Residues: CASSLALGRTVTEAFF.

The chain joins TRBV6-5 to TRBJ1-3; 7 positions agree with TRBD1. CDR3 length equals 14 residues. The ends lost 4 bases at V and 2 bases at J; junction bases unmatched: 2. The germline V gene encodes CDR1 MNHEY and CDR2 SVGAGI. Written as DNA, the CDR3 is TGTGCCAGCAGTTTAGACAGGGCTGGAAACACCATATATTTT. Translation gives CASSLDRAGNTIYF.

The CDR3 DNA is TGTGCCACCGGTCCAGATACGCAGTATTTT. Translated, it gives CATGPDTQYF. The gene calls are TRBV19 and TRBJ2-3; D is undetermined. The CDR3 contains 10 residues. V gave up 10 bases and J gave up 4 bases, with 6 bases separating them. CDR1 is LNHDA and CDR2 is SQIVND in the germline V gene (reference sequence).

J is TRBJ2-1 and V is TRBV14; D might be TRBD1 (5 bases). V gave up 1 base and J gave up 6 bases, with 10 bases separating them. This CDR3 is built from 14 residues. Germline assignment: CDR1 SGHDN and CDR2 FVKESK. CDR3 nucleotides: TGTGCCAGCAGCCAAGTTAGACAGTTCAATGAGCAGTTCTTC. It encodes CASSQVRQFNEQFF.

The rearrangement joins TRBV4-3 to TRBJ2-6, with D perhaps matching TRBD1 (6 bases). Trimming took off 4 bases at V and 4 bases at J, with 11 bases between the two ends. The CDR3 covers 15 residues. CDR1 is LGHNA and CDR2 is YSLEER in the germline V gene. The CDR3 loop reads CASSPQGKGANVLTF. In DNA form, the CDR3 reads TGCGCCAGCAGCCCTCAGGGGAAAGGGGCCAACGTCCTGACTTTC.

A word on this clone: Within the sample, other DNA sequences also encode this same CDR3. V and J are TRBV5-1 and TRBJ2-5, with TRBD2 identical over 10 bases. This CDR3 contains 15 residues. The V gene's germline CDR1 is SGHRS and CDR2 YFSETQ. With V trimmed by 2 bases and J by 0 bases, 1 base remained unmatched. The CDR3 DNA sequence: TGCGCCAGCAGCTTAGCGGGGGGGTACCAAGAGACCCAGTACTTC. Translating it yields CASSLAGGYQETQYF.

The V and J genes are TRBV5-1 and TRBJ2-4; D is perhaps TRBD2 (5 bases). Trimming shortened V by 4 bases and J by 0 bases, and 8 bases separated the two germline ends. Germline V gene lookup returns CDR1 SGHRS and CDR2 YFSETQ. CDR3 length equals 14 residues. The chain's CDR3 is CASSTGLAKNIQYF. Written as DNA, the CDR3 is TGCGCCAGCAGCACCGGACTAGCCAAAAACATTCAGTACTTC.

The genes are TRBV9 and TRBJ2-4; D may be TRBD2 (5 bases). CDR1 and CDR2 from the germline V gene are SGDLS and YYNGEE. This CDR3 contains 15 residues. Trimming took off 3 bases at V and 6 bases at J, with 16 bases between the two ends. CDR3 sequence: CASSEGPNRGNIQYF. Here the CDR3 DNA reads TGTGCCAGCAGCGAGGGCCCTAACCGGGGAAACATTCAGTACTTC.

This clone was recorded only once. CDR3 bases: TGTGCCAGCAGTTACAACACCGGGGAGCTGTTTTTT. Translated: CASSYNTGELFF. V usage is TRBV6-6 and J usage is TRBJ2-2; D gene ambiguous. This CDR3 contains 12 residues. Germline V CDR1 and CDR2: MNHNY, SVGAGI (reference sequence). The V gene lost 2 bases and the J gene lost 2 bases, with 0 bases spanning the gap.

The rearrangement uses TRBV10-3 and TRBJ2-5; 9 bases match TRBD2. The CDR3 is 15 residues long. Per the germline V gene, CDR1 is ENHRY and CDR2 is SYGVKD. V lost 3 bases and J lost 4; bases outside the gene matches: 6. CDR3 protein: CAISDGGGGRETQYF. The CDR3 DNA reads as TGTGCCATCAGTGACGGCGGGGGGGGCAGAGAGACCCAGTACTTC.

In nucleotides, the CDR3 is TGTGCCAGCAGTTTGCGGGGGGGACCCGCGTTCTTC. Protein product: CASSLRGGPAFF. V is TRBV27 and J is TRBJ2-1, with 9 bases lining up with TRBD2. V dropped 3 bases and J dropped 15; count of bases not matched to a gene: 6. The CDR3 covers 12 residues. Germline-derived CDR1 and CDR2 are MNHEY and SMNVEV (reference sequence).

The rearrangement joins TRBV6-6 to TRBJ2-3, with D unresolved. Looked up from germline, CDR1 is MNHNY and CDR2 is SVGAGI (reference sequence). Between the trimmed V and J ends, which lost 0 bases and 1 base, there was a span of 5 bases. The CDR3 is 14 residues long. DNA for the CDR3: TGTGCCAGCAGTTACTCGAGTCGCACAGATACGCAGTATTTT. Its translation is CASSYSSRTDTQYF.

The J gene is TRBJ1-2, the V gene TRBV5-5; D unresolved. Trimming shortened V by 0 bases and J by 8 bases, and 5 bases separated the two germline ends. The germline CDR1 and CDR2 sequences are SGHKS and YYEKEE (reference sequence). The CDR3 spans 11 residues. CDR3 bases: TGTGCCAGCAGCTTGGAGTGGGGCTACACCTTC. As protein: CASSLEWGYTF.

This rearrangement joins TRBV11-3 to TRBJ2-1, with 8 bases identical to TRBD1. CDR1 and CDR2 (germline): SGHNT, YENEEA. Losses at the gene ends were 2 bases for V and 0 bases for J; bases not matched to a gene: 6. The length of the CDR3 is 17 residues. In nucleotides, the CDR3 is TGTGCCAGCAGCTTACGGACAGGGATGCCCTCCTACAATGAGCAGTTCTTC. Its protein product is CASSLRTGMPSYNEQFF.

In DNA, the CDR3 is TGTGCCAGCAGCGTAGCGTCAGGGGCGAACACCGGGGAGCTGTTTTTT. Encoded protein: CASSVASGANTGELFF. The chain links TRBV9 to TRBJ2-2, with a weak D call TRBD1 (6 bases). The V gene lost 0 bases and the J gene lost 0 bases, with 9 bases spanning the gap. This CDR3 has 16 amino acids. Germline-derived CDR1 and CDR2 are SGDLS and YYNGEE.

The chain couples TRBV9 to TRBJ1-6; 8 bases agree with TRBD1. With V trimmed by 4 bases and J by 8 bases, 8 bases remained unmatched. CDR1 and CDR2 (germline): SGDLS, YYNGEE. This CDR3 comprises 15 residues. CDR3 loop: CASSLETGVYSPLHF. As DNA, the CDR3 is TGTGCCAGCAGCCTAGAGACAGGGGTTTATTCACCCCTCCACTTT.

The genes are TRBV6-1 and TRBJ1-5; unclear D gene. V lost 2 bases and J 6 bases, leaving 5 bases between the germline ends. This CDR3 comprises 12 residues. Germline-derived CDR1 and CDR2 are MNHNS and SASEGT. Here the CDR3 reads CASSERAQPQHF. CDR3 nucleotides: TGTGCCAGCAGTGAACGTGCTCAGCCCCAGCATTTT.

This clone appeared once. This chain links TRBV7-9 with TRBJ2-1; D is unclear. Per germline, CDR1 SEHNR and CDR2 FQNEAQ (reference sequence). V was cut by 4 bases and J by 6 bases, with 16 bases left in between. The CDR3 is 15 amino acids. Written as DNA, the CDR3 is TGTGCCAGCAGCTACGGACCGCAAAATGGCAATGAGCAGTTCTTC. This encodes CASSYGPQNGNEQFF.

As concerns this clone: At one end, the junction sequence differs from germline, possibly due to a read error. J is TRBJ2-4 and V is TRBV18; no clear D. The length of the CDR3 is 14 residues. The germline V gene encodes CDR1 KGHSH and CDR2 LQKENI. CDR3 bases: TGTGCCAGCTCATCACCTAAAGCCAAAAACATTCAGTACTTC. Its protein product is CASSSPKAKNIQYF.

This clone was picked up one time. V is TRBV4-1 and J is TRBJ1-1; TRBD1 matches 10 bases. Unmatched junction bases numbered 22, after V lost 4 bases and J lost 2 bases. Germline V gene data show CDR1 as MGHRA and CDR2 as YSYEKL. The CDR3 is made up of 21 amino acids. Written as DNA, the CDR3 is TGCGCCAGCAGCCCGGGGGTAGGGAAAAGGGACAGGGGAGGTTACAACACTGAAGCTTTCTTT. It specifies CASSPGVGKRDRGGYNTEAFF.

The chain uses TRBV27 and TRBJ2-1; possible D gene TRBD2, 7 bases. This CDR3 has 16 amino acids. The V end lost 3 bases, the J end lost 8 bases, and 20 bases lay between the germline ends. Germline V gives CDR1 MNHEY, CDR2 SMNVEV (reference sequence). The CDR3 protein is CASSFSGGLSLYEQFF. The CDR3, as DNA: TGTGCCAGCAGTTTTTCGGGGGGCCTTTCTTTGTATGAGCAGTTCTTC.

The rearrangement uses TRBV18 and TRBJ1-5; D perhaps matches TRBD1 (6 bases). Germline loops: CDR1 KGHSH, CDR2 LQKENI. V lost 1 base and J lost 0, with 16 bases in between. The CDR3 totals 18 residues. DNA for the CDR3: TGTGCCAGCTCACCACTGGGCAGGGGCCCTTATAGCAATCAGCCCCAGCATTTT. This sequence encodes CASSPLGRGPYSNQPQHF.

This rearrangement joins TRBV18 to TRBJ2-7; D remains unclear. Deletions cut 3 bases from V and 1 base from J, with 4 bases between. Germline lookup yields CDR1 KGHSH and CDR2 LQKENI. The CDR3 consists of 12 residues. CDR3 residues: CASSPPSYEQYF. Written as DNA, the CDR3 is TGTGCCAGCTCACCTCCTTCCTACGAGCAGTACTTC.

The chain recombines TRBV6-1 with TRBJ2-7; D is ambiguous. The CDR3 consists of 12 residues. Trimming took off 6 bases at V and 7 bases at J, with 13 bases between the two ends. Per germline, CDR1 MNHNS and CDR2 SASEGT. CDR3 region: CASSKPPGEQYF. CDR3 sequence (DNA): TGTGCCAGCAGCAAACCCCCCGGAGAGCAGTACTTC.

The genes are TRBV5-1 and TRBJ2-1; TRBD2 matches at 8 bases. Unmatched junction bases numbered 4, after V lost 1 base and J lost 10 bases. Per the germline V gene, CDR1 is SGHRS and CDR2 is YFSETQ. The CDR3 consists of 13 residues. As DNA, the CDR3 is TGCGCCAGCAGCTTGCGGGAGGGCCTCGAGCAGTTCTTC. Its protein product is CASSLREGLEQFF.

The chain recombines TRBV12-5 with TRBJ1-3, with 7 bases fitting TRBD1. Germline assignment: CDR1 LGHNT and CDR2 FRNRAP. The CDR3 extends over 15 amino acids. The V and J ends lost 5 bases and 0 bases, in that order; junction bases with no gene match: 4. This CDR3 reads CASGGRDSSGNTIYF. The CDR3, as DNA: TGTGCTAGTGGTGGCCGGGACAGCTCTGGAAACACCATATATTTT.

CDR3 DNA: TGTGCCAGCAGCTTAACAGGGCGGGTCTACACCTTC. It specifies CASSLTGRVYTF. The rearrangement uses TRBV7-9 and TRBJ1-2; D is possibly TRBD1 (6 bases). CDR3 length: 12 residues. The V end was cut by 2 bases, the J end by 10 bases, with 11 bases between. The V gene's germline CDR1 is SEHNR and CDR2 FQNEAQ (reference sequence).

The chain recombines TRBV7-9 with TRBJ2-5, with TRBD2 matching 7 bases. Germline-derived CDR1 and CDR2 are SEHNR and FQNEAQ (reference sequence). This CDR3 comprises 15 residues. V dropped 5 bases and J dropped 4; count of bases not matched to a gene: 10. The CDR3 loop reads CASSPRASGLETQYF. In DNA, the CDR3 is TGTGCCAGCAGCCCGAGGGCTAGCGGTCTAGAGACCCAGTACTTC.

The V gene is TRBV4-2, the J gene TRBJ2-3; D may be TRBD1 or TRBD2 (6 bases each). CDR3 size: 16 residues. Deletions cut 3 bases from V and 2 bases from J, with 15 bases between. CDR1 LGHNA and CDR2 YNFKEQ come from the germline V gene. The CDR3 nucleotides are TGTGCCAGCAGCCAGGGGGGCATGAAAAACACAGATACGCAGTATTTT. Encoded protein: CASSQGGMKNTDTQYF.

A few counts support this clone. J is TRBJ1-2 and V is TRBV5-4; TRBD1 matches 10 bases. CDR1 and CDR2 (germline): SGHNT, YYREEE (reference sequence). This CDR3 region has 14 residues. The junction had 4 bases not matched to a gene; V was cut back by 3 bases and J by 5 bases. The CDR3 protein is CASSSDRGPYGYTF. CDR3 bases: TGTGCCAGCAGCTCTGACAGGGGGCCTTATGGCTACACCTTC.

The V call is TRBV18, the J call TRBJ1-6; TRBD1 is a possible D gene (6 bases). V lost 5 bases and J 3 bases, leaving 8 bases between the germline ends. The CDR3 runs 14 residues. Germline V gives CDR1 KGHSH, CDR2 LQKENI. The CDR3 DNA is TGTGCCAGCTCATGGGGGCACTATAATTCACCCCTCCACTTT. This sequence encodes CASSWGHYNSPLHF. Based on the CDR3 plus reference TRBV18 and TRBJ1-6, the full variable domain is NAGVMQNPRHLVRRRGQEARLRCSPMKGHSHVYWYRQLPEEGLKFMVYLQKENIIDESGMPKERFSAEFPKEGPSILRIQQVVRGDSAAYFCASSWGHYNSPLHFGNGTRLTVT.